This T cell receptor beta chain was retrieved from a study of T cells expressing NK-cell markers. Study results and caveats: In several donors, dominant clonotypes made up about 25-60.1% of CD3+CD56-NKG2C+ cells.

A note on this clonotype: The antigen is not known.

Template switching by 5'RACE with UMIs generated the TCR beta cDNA. TCRdb reprocessed the 5' RACE reads, with one entry per CDR3 protein and no DNA. The sample data list 200,000 to 300,000 distinct CDR3 sequences. The TCR sequence derives from a man between 18 and 29 years old in good health. The specimen was blood T cells: a sorted CD56 or NKG2C T cell subset, CD4+ or CD8+ T cells, or bulk PBMC T cells (not recorded which).

CDR3 region: CSGAGGYGYTF. The V gene is TRBV29-1, the J gene TRBJ1-2; TCRdb's D call of TRBD1 is untestable without DNA. In germline, CDR1 is SQVTM, CDR2 ANQGSEA. This CDR3 is built from 11 residues.